This T cell receptor beta chain was identified in a study of beta chain features in type 1 diabetes. Turning to the study itself: Age, gender and cell yields were similar between patients and healthy donors.

Expressed TCRB transcripts were sequenced, since all the RNA that had been isolated was reverse transcribed. Generated by immunoSEQ multiplex PCR, the TCRdb table keeps only in-frame clones and is missing some. The top ten hold 0.013% to 0.015% of the sample, which has 300,000 or so clones, roughly 12% seen once. Of note for this clone: Its target is not known.

Overall study results and limits: All four CD4+ subsets from Type 1 diabetes patients carried moderately but significantly shorter TCRB CDR3s. The study found fewer insertions and more deletions at VDJ junctions in type 1 diabetes patients.

J gave up 2 bases and V 4 bases, and 8 bases lay outside the gene matches. This CDR3 has 17 amino acids. Germline CDR1 SGDLS, CDR2 YYNGEE. This clonotype was obtained from a woman aged 18-29 years with type 1 diabetes. The rearrangement uses TRBV9 and TRBJ2-2, with TRBD2 matching 10 bases. The sequenced sample consisted of naive CD4+ T cells from blood. CDR3 DNA: TGTGCCAGCAGCCCCTCCGGGACTAGCGACAACACCGGGGAGCTGTTTTTT. Its protein is CASSPSGTSDNTGELFF.